This T cell receptor (beta chain) was found in a study of blood T cell repertoires in COVID-19 (dated by TCRdb to about 2020). Notes on the research overall: For ImmuneRACE Cohort 3, a participant was defined as recovered based on two consecutive negative NP/OP PCR tests, clearance by a healthcare professional, or resolution of symptoms. Samples covering the acute and convalescent phases of COVID-19 were provided by collaborators in the United States, Italy and Spain. The material from the prospective study consisted of cDNA or gDNA derived from T cells, B-cell-depleted T cells, or PBMCs. Subjects who had been exposed to COVID-19, were actively infected with it, or had recovered from it provided the deeply sampled blood TCRbeta repertoires that made up the dataset. The repertoires were released in a freely available public database meant as a resource for research on the immune response to SARS-CoV-2. The samples were drawn from two sources: the first 160 participants of the ongoing ImmuneRACE study, and fewer than 1,500 subjects contributed by 6 global collaborators. Sample metadata almost always included a de-identified subject ID, COVID-19 status, age in years and sex. HLA class I and class II types, where available, came from metadata supplied by the sample provider rather than from assay-based typing. On the study overall, not on this receptor specifically: Clinical and demographic metadata were provided uncurated, with the amount varying by source and participant.

Of note for this clone: The antigen this receptor binds is unknown. No base quality values were provided; no much bigger clone lies one nucleotide off.

Participants in the prospective study were aged about 18 to 95 years, lived in about two dozen United States geographic areas, and enrolled through a virtual design. Cohort assignment in the prospective study relied on participant-reported clinical history from a screening survey and a study questionnaire. In the prospective study, whole blood, serum and a nasopharyngeal or oropharyngeal swab were collected from each participant by mobile phlebotomists. Over a roughly two-month period, participants in the prospective study had the option of providing additional blood draws and questionnaires. Before DNA extraction, prospective study blood samples were shipped either frozen or at room temperature. TCRbeta CDR3 regions were amplified from genomic DNA using the immunoSEQ Assay, a bias-controlled multiplex PCR. On the study's bioinformatics: The number of nucleated cells in each sample was estimated by amplification of reference gene primers within the assay. To quantify the absolute abundance of each unique TCRbeta CDR3 rearrangement, sequence reads were collapsed and filtered. For each sample, productive Simpson clonality was calculated by taking the square root of Simpson's diversity index across productive rearrangements. The immuneACCESS repertoire file appears here via TCRdb, limited to in-frame rearrangements. These files lack a portion of the clones; in checked studies, under half of the deficit traces to unresolved V genes, and the cause of the others is not known. V and J calls and clone size come straight from that table; D and trimming were deduced from the DNA. The sample table lists around 290,000 clones, approximately 90% of them with a count of one. The ten largest clones represent approximately 2% of the sample.

From cysteine to phenylalanine, the CDR3 is 14 amino acids long. The kept DNA is CDR3 alone, 42 bases in frame from the first base. V has 5 bases trimmed and J has 4 bases trimmed; junction bases matching no gene number 4. CDR1 and CDR2, per the germline V gene (reference sequence), are GTSNPN and SVGIG. This clonotype was obtained from a woman aged 60-75 years in a cohort exposed to, infected with or recovered from COVID-19 (not recorded which). The chain joins TRBV30 to TRBJ1-3, with TRBD1 identical over 11 junction bases. The specimen was PBMCs or T cells enriched from blood (not recorded which). The CDR3 loop reads CAWGTGGKGNTIYF. The base sequence is TGTGCCTGGGGGACAGGGGGAAAAGGAAACACCATATATTTT.